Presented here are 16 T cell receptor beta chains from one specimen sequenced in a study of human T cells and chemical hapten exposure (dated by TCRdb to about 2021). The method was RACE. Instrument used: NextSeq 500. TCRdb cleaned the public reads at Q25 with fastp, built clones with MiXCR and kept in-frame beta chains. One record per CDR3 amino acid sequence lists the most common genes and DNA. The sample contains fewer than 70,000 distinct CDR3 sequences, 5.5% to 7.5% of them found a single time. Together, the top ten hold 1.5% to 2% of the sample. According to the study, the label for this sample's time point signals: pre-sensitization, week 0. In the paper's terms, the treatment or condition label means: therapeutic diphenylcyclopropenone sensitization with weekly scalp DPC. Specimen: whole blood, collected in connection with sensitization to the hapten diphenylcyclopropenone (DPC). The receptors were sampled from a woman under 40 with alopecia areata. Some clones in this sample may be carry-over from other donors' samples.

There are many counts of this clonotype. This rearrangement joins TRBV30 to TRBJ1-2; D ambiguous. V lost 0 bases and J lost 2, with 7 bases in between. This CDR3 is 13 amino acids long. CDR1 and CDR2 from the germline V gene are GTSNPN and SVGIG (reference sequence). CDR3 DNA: TGTGCCTGGAGTGTAAGACACAACTATGGCTACACCTTC. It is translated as CAWSVRHNYGYTF.

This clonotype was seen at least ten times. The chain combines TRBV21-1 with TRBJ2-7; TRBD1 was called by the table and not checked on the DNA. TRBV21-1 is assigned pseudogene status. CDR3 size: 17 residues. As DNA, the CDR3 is TGTGCCAGCAGCAAAGAACCACCCGGGGGGGAAGGGTACGAGCAGTACTTC. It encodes CASSKEPPGGEGYEQYF.

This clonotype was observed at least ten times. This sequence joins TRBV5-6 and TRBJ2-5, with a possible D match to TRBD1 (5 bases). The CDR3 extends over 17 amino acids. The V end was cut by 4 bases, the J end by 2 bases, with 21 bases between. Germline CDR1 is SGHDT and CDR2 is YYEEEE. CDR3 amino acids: CASSDGLGREGQETQYF. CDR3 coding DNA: TGTGCCAGCAGCGATGGCTTAGGCAGGGAAGGGCAAGAGACCCAGTACTTC. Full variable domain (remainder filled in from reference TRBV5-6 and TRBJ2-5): DAGVTQSPTHLIKTRGQQVTLRCSPKSGHDTVSWYQQALGQGPQFIFQYYEEEERQRGNFPDRFSGHQFPNYSSELNVNALLLGDSALYLCASSDGLGREGQETQYFGPGTRLLVL.

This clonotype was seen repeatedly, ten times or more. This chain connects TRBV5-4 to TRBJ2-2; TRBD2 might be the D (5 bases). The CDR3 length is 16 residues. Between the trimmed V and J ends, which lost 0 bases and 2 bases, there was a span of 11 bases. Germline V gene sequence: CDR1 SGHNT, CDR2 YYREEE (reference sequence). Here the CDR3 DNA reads TGTGCCAGCAGCTTGGGAGTGGCGGGTAACACCGGGGAGCTGTTTTTT. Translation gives CASSLGVAGNTGELFF.

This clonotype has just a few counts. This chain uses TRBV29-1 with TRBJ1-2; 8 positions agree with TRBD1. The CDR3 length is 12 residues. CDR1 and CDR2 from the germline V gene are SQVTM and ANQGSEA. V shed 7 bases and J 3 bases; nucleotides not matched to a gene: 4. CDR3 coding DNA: TGCAGCGGAGGACAGGGAGACTATGGCTACACCTTC. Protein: CSGGQGDYGYTF.

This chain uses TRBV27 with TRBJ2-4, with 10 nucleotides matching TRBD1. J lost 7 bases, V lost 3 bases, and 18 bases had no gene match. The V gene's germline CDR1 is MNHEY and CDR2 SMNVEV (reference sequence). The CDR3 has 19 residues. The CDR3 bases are TGTGCCAGCAGTTTGGGGACAGGGGTGCGCGAGCAGCTGGGGAACATTCAGTACTTC. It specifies CASSLGTGVREQLGNIQYF.

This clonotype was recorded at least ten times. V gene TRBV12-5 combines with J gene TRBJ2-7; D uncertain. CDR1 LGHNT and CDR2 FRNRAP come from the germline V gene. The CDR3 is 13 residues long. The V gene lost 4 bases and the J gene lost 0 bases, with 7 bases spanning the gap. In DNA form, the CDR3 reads TGTGCTAGTGGTTCGGAAAGCTCCTACGAGCAGTACTTC. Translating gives CASGSESSYEQYF.

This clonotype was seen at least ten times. The CDR3, as DNA: TGTGCCAGCAGCGTATTTGGGGCAGAGCAGTTCTTC. Encoded protein: CASSVFGAEQFF. V usage is TRBV9 and J usage is TRBJ2-1; weak D call: TRBD1 (5 bases). The CDR3 covers 12 residues. The V gene lost 1 base and the J gene lost 10 bases, with 9 bases spanning the gap. Germline assignment: CDR1 SGDLS and CDR2 YYNGEE.

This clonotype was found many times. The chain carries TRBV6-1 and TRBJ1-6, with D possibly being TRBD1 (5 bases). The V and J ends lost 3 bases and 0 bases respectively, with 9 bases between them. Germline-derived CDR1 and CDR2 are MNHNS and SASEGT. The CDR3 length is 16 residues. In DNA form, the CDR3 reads TGTGCCAGCAGTGACGAGGGGAGCTCCTATAATTCACCCCTCCACTTT. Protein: CASSDEGSSYNSPLHF.

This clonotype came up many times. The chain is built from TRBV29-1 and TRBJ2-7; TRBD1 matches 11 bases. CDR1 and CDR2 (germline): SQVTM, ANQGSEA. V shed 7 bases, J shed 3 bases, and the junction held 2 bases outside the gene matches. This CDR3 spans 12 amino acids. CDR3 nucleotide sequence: TGCAGCGCCGGGACAGGGGGCTACGAGCAGTACTTC. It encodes CSAGTGGYEQYF.

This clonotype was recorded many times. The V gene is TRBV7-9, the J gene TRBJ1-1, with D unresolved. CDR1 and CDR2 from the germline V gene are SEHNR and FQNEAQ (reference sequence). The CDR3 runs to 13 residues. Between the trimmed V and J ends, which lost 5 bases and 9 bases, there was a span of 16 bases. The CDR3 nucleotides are TGTGCCAGCAGCCCCATTGGCCAGATCAAAGCTTTCTTT. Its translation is CASSPIGQIKAFF.

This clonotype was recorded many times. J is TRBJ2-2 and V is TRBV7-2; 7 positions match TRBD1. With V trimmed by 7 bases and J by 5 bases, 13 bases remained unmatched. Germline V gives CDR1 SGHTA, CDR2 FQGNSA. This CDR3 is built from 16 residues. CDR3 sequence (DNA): TGTGCCAGCACCCGAAGGGGGCAGGGAAGGACCGGGGAGCTGTTTTTT. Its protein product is CASTRRGQGRTGELFF.

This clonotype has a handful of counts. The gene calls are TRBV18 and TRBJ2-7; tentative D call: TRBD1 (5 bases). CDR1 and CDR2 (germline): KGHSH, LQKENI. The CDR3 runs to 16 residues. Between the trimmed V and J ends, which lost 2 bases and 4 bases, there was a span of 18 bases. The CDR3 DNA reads TGTGCCAGCTCACCAAATTTAGTGGGCAGGGATTACGAGCAGTACTTC. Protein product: CASSPNLVGRDYEQYF.

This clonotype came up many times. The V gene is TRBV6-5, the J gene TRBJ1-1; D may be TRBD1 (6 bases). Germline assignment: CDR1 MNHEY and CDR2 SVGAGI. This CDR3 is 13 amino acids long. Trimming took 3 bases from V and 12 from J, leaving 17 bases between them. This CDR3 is CASSYGLGAATFF. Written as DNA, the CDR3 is TGTGCCAGCAGTTATGGGTTGGGGGCGGCAACTTTCTTT.

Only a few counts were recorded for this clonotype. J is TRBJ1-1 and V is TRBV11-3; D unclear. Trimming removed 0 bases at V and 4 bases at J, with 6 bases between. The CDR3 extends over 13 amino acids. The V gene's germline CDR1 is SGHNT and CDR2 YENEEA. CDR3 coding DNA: TGTGCCAGCAGCTTAGATGTGGTCACTGAAGCTTTCTTT. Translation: CASSLDVVTEAFF.

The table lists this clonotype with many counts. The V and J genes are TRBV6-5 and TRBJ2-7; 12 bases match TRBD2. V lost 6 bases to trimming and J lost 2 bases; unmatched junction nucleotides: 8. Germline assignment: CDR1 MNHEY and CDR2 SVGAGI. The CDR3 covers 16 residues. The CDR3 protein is CASSEASSGGAYEQYF. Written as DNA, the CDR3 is TGTGCCAGCAGCGAGGCTTCTAGCGGGGGGGCCTACGAGCAGTACTTC.